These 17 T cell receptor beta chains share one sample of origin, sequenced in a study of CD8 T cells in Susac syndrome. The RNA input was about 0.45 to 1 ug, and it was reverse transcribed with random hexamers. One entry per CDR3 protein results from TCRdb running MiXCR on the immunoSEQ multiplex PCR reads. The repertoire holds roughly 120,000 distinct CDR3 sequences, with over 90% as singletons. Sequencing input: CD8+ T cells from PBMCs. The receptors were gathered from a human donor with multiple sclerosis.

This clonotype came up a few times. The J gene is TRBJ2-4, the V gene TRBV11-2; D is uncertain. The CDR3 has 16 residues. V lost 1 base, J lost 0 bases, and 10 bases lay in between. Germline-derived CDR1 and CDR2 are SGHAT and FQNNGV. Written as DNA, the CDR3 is TGTGCCAGCAGCTTAGTGACATCCCTAGCCAAAAACATTCAGTACTTC. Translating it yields CASSLVTSLAKNIQYF.

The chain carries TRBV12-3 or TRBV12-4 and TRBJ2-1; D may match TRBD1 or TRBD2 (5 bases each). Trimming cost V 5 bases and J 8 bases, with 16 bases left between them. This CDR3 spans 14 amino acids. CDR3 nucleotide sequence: TGTGCCAGCAGTCTCGAAGTCAGAGGGGATGAGCAGTTCTTC. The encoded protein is CASSLEVRGDEQFF.

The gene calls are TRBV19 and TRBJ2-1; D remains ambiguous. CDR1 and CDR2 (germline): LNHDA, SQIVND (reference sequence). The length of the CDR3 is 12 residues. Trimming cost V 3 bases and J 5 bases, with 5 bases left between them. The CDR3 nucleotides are TGTGCCAGTAGTATTGGGGACAATGAGCAGTTCTTC. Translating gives CASSIGDNEQFF.

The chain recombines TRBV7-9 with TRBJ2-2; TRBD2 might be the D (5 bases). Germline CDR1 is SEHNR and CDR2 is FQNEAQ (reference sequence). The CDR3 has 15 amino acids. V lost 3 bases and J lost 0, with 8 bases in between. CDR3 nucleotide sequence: TGTGCCAGCAGCTTCGGGATTTCGAACACCGGGGAGCTGTTTTTT. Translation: CASSFGISNTGELFF.

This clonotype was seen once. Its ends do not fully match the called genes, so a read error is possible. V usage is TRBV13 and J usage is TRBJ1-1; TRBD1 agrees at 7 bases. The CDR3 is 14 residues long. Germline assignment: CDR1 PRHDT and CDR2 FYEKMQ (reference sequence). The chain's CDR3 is CASSLGGRSPEAFF. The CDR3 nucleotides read TGTGCCAGCAGCCTAGGGGGCAGGAGCCCTGAAGCTTTCTTT.

CDR3 in amino acids: CASSLGQGYETQYF. The CDR3 DNA reads as TGTGCCAGCAGCCTCGGACAGGGGTACGAGACCCAGTACTTC. The V gene is TRBV11-2, the J gene TRBJ2-5, with 9 positions matching TRBD1. Germline lookup yields CDR1 SGHAT and CDR2 FQNNGV. The CDR3 sequence is 14 residues long. V shed 5 bases, J shed 5 bases, and the junction held 6 bases outside the gene matches.

The CDR3 bases are TGTGCCAGCAGCTCACCATATGAGCAGTTCTTC. It yields the protein CASSSPYEQFF. This chain uses TRBV7-8 with TRBJ2-1; no reliable D call. V was trimmed by 4 bases and J by 8 bases, leaving 6 bases between them. CDR1 is SGHVS, CDR2 FQNEAQ, per germline. The CDR3 runs to 11 residues.

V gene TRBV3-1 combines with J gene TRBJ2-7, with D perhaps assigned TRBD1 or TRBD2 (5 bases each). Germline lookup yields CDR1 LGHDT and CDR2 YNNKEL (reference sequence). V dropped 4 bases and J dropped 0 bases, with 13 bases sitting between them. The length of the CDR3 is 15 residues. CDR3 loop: CASSPGAGSSYEQYF. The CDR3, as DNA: TGTGCCAGCAGCCCCGGAGCAGGGAGCTCCTACGAGCAGTACTTC.

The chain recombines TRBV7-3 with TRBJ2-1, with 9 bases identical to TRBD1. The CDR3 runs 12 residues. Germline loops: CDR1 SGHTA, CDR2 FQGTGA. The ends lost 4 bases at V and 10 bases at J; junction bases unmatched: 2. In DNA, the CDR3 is TGTGCCAGCAGCTCAGACAGGGGGGAGCAGTTCTTC. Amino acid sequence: CASSSDRGEQFF.

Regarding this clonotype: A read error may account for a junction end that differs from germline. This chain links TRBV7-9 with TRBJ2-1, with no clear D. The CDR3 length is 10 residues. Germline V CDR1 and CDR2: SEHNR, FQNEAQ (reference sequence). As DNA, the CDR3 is TGTGCCACCCCTCCGGGCAGTCGTCCCTTC. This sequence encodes CATPPGSRPF.

For the CDR3, the DNA is TGTGCCAGCGGCCTCCTTGCAACTAATGAAAAACTGTTTTTT. Encoded protein: CASGLLATNEKLFF. This rearrangement joins TRBV6-5 to TRBJ1-4; D uncertain. V lost 8 bases and J 0 bases, leaving 10 bases between the germline ends. The length of the CDR3 is 14 residues. The germline CDR1 and CDR2 sequences are MNHEY and SVGAGI.

CDR3 nucleotide sequence: TGTGCCAGCAGCCAAGCGGCTAGGGCCTACAATGAGCAGTTCTTC. This codes for CASSQAARAYNEQFF. The chain is built from TRBV4-2 and TRBJ2-1; no firm D call. The length of the CDR3 is 15 residues. The V end lost 1 base, the J end lost 2 bases, and 9 bases lay between the germline ends. Germline V gene data show CDR1 as LGHNA and CDR2 as YNFKEQ.

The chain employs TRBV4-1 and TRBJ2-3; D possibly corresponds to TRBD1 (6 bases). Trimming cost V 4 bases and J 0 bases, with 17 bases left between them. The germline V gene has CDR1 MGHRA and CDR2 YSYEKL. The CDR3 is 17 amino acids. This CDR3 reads CASSLGRQAPSTDTQYF. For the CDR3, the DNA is TGCGCCAGCAGCCTCGGCCGACAGGCCCCTAGCACAGATACGCAGTATTTT.

The CDR3 DNA sequence: TGTGCCAGCAGCCTATGGGCAGGGGGCTATGAGCAGTTCTTC. This translates into CASSLWAGGYEQFF. V usage is TRBV9 and J usage is TRBJ2-1, with 8 bases aligning to TRBD1. V gave up 4 bases and J gave up 8 bases; unmatched junction bases: 8. Per the germline V gene, CDR1 is SGDLS and CDR2 is YYNGEE. The CDR3 loop spans 14 amino acids.

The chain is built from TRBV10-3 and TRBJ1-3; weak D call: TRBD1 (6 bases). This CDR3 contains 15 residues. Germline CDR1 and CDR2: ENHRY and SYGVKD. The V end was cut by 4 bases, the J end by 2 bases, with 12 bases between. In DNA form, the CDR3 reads TGTGCCATCAGTGGTACAGGGTTTACTGGAAACACCATATATTTT. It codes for CAISGTGFTGNTIYF.

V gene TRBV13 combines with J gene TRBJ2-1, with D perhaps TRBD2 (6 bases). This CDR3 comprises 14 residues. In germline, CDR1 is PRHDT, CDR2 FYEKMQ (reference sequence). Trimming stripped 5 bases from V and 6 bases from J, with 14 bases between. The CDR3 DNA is TGTGCCAGCAGCCGGGACTTGGTAAGCAATGAGCAGTTCTTC. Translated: CASSRDLVSNEQFF.

CDR3 coding DNA: TGTGCCATCGGGACTAGCGGGAGGGCCGTAGATACGCAGTATTTT. The encoded protein is CAIGTSGRAVDTQYF. The genes are TRBV10-3 and TRBJ2-3, with 16 nucleotides matching TRBD2. CDR1 is ENHRY and CDR2 is SYGVKD in the germline V gene. The J segment lost 5 bases and the V segment lost 8 bases, leaving 4 bases of the junction unmatched. This CDR3 region has 15 residues.